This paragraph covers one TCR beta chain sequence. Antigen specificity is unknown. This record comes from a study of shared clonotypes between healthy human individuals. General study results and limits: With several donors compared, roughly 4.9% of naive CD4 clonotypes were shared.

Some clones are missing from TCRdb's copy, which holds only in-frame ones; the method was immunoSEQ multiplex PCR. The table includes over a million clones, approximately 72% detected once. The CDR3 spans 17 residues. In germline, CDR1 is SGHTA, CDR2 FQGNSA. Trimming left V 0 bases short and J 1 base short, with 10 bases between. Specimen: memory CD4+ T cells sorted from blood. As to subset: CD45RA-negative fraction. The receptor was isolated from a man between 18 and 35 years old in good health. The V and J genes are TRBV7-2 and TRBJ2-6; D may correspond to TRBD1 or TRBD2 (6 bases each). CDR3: CASSLAGGRSGANVLTF. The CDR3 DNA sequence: TGTGCCAGCAGCTTAGCGGGGGGCCGGTCTGGGGCCAACGTCCTGACTTTC.